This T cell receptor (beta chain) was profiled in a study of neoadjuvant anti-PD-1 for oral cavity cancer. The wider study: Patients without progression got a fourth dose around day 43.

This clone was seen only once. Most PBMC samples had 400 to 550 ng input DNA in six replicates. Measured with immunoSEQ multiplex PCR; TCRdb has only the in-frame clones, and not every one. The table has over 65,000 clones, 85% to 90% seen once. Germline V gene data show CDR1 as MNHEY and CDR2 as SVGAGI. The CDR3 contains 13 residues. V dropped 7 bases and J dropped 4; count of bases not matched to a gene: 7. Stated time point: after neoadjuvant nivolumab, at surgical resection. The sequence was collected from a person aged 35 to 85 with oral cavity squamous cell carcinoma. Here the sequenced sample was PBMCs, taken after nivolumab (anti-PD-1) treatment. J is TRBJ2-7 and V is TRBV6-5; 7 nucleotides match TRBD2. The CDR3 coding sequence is TGTGCCAGCAAGGCGGGACTACCTTACGAGCAGTACTTC. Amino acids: CASKAGLPYEQYF.